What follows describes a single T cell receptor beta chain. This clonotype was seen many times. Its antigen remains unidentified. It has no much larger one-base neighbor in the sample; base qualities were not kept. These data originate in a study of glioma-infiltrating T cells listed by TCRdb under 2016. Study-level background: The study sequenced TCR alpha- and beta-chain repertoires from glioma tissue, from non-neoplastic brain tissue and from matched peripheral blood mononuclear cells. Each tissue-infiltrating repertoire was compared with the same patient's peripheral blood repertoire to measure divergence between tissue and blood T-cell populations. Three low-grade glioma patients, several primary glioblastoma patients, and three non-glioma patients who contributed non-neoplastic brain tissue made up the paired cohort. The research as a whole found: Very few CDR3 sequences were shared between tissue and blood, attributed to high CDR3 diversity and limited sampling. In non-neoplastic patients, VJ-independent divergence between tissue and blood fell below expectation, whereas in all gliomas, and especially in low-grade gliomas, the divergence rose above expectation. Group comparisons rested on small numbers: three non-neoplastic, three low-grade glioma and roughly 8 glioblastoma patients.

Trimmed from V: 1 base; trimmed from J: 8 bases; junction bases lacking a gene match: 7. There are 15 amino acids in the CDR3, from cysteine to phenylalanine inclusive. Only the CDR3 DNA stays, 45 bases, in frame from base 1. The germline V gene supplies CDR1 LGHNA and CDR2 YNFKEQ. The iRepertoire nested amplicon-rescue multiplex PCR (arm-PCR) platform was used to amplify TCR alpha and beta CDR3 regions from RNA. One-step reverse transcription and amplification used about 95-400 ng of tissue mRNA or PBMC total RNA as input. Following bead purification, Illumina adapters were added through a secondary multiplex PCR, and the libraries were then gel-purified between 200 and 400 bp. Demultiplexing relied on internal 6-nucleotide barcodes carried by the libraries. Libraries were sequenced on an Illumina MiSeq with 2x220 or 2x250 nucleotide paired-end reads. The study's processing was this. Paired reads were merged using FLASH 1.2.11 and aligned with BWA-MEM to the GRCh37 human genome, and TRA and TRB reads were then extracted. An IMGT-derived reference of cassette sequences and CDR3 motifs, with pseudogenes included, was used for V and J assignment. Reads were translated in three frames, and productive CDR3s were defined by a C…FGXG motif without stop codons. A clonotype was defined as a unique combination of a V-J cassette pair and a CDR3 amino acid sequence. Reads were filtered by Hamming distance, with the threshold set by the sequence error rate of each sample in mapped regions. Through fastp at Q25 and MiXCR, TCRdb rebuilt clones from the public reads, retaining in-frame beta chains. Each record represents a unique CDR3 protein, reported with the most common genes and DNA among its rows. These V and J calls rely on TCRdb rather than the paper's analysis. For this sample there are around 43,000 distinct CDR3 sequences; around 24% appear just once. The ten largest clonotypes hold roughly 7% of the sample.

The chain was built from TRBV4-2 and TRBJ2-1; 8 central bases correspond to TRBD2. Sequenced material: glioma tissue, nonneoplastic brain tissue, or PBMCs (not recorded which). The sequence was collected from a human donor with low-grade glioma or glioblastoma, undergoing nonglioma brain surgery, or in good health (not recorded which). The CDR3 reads CASSQGSGGGYEQFF. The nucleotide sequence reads TGTGCCAGCAGCCAAGGGTCCGGGGGGGGTTATGAGCAGTTCTTC.